This T cell receptor beta chain comes out of a study of graft-versus-host responses after intestinal transplantation. Overall study context: All recipients got anti-thymocyte globulin induction, then tacrolimus and steroids for about 3 years. Study results and limitations: Clonal ratios of graft-versus-host to host-versus-graft in allografts were high for patients exhibiting graft-donor T cell macrochimerism. Recipient-marrow GvH clones were detected, some having first appeared in ileum or blood. Peak GvH clone levels in circulation were associated with early post-transplant HvG declines.

Per germline, CDR1 SQVTM and CDR2 ANQGSEA. With V trimmed by 2 bases and J by 0 bases, 6 bases remained unmatched. The CDR3 loop spans 15 amino acids. Comment on this clone: As yet, its antigen is unknown.

TCRdb's table, derived via immunoSEQ multiplex PCR, lists solely in-frame clones and lacks some. The repertoire holds around 99,000 clones, with about 93% as singletons. The starting material was unstimulated CD8+ T cells sorted from spleen or lymph node cells, obtained before intestinal transplant. The rearrangement links TRBV29-1 to TRBJ2-7, with 8 positions matching TRBD2. The sequence was collected from a human donor who received an intestinal transplant. This chain's CDR3 is CSVEIAGGVSYEQYF. The CDR3 DNA is TGCAGCGTTGAAATTGCCGGGGGGGTCTCCTACGAGCAGTACTTC.